This TCR beta chain stems from a study of cytomegalovirus exposure and HLA in healthy donors. Study-wide points: In a later analysis, parvovirus B19, influenza, CMV and Epstein-Barr virus appeared linked to several top co-occurrence clusters. Later, an analysis showed that TCR beta chains associated with HLA were more clonally expanded than others that were equally common.

This clone was counted between two and nine times. The antigen is not known. Germline CDR1 reads SQVTM; CDR2 reads ANQGSEA. Trimming took off 4 bases at V and 4 bases at J, with 14 bases between the two ends. The CDR3 spans 13 residues. The study ran its PCR with 60 Vbeta and 13 Jbeta primers. The data were produced by immunoSEQ multiplex PCR, yet TCRdb's version contains in-frame clones alone and is incomplete. This sample has about 120,000 clones, with about a sixth found just once. The chain is built from TRBV29-1 and TRBJ2-7, with D possibly TRBD1 on 5 matching bases. The material sequenced was PBMCs. This receptor was obtained from a female donor in good health and CMV-seropositive. CDR3 coding DNA: TGCAGCGTTGGGGGCCAGCCCGTATACGAGCAGTACTTC. Residues: CSVGGQPVYEQYF.